The clone carrying this T cell receptor (beta chain) turned up a few times. What it binds is not known. Time point meaning: patch test 1, 2 weeks after DPC sensitization. Described treatment: therapeutic diphenylcyclopropenone sensitization with weekly scalp DPC. Venepuncture was done earlier than the placement of each patch test. The data are from a study of human T cells and chemical hapten exposure. Study-level findings and limits: Healthy people's immune response may differ from that of the donors, who had alopecia.

Individual cDNA molecules in this library carried unique molecular identifiers. TCRdb independently ran MiXCR on the RACE reads; one entry per CDR3 protein. Counted here are about 340,000 distinct CDR3 sequences, around 7% occurring once; the ten biggest clones make up 7.5% to 9%. Unmatched junction bases numbered 2, after V lost 3 bases and J lost 3 bases. Germline lookup yields CDR1 SGHRS and CDR2 YFSETQ. This CDR3 is built from 15 residues. This sequence originates from a woman aged 18-29 years with alopecia areata. Some clones in this sample may be carry-over from other donors' samples. Here the sequenced sample was whole blood, taken in connection with sensitization to the hapten diphenylcyclopropenone (DPC). The chain recombines TRBV5-1 with TRBJ2-1, with 11 bases that match TRBD2. Written as DNA, the CDR3 is TGCGCCAGCAGCTCGACTAGCGGGGTCTACAATGAGCAGTTCTTC. Translated, it gives CASSSTSGVYNEQFF.